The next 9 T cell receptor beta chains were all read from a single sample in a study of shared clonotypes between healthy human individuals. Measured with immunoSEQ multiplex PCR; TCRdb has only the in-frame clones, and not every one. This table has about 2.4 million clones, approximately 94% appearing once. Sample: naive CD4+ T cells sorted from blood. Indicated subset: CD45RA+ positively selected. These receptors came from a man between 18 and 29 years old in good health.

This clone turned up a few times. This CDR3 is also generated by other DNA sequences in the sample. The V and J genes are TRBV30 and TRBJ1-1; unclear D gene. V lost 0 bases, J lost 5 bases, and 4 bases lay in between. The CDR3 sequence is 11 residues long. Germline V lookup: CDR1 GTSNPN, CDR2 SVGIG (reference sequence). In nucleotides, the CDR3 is TGTGCCTGGAGTGTAAATACTGAAGCTTTCTTT. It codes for CAWSVNTEAFF. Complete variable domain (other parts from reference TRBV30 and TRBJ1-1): SQTIHQWPATLVQPVGSPLSLECTVEGTSNPNLYWYRQAAGRGLQLLFYSVGIGQISSEVPQNLSASRPQDRQFILSSKKLLLSDSGFYLCAWSVNTEAFFGQGTRLTVV.

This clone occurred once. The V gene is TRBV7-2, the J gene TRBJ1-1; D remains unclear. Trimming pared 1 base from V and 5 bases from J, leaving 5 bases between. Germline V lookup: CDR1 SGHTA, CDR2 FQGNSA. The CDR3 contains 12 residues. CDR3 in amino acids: CASSLDWTEAFF. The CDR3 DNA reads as TGTGCCAGCAGCTTAGACTGGACTGAAGCTTTCTTT.

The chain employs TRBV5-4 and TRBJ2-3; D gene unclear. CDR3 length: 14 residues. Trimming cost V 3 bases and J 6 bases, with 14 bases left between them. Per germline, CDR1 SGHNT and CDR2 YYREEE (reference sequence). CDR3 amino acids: CASSSTQPRDTQYF. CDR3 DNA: TGTGCCAGCAGCTCGACGCAGCCGAGGGATACGCAGTATTTT.

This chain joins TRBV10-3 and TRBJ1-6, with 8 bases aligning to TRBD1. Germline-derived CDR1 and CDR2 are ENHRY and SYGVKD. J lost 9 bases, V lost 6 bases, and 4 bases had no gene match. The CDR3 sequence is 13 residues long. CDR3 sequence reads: CAIRDDRGSPLHF. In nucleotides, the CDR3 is TGTGCCATCAGGGATGACAGGGGTTCACCCCTCCACTTT.

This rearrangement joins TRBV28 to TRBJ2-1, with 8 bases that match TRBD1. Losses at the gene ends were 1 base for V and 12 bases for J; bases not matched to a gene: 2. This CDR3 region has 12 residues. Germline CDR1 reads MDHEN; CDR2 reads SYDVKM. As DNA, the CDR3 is TGTGCCAGCAGTTTATACAGGGGGGTGCAGTTCTTC. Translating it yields CASSLYRGVQFF.

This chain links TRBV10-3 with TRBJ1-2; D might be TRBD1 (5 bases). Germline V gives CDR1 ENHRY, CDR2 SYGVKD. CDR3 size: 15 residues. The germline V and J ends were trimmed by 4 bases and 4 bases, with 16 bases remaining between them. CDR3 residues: CAISVQVLGGYGYTF. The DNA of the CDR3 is TGTGCCATCAGTGTACAGGTCCTGGGTGGCTATGGCTACACCTTC.

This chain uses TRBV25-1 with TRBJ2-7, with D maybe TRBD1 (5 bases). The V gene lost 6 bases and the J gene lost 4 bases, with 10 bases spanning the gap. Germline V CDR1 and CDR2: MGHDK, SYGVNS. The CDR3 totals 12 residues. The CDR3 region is CASSLGRYEQYF. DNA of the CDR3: TGTGCCAGCAGCTTGGGGCGGTACGAGCAGTACTTC.

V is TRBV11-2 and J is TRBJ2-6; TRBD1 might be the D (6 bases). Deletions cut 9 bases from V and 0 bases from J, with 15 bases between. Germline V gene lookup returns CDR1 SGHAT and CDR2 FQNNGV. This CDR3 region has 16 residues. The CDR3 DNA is TGTGCCAGTCCGGGACACATTCACTCTGGGGCCAACGTCCTGACTTTC. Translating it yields CASPGHIHSGANVLTF. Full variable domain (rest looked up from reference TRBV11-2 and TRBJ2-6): EAGVAQSPRYKIIEKRQSVAFWCNPISGHATLYWYQQILGQGPKLLIQFQNNGVVDDSQLPKDRFSAERLKGVDSTLKIQPAKLEDSAVYLCASPGHIHSGANVLTFGAGSRLTVL.

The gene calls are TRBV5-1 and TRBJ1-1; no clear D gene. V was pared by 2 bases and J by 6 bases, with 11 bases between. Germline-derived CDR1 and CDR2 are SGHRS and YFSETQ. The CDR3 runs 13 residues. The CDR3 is CASSFFGFAEAFF. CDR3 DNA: TGCGCCAGCAGCTTTTTTGGTTTCGCTGAAGCTTTCTTT.